One and the same sample provided the 5 T cell receptor beta chains below, sequenced in a study of T cells expressing NK-cell markers. TCRdb reanalyzed the 5' RACE reads, giving one entry per CDR3 protein sequence and no DNA. Reported are about 150,000 distinct CDR3 sequences; the ten largest clones contain 30% to 45%. The sample comprised blood T cells: a sorted CD56 or NKG2C T cell subset, CD4+ or CD8+ T cells, or bulk PBMC T cells (not recorded which). These receptors were collected from a woman in her forties or fifties in good health.

The chain employs TRBV27 and TRBJ2-2; absent DNA, TCRdb's TRBD2 call cannot be checked. Germline CDR1 MNHEY, CDR2 SMNVEV (reference sequence). The CDR3 has 16 amino acids. CDR3 sequence reads: CASSFYGARNTGELFF.

CDR3 sequence: CASSPTGLGAYGYTF. The rearrangement joins TRBV7-9 to TRBJ1-2; TCRdb selects TRBD1, and the lack of DNA leaves this call unchecked. Germline V gene lookup returns CDR1 SEHNR and CDR2 FQNEAQ (reference sequence). The CDR3 consists of 15 residues.

This chain connects TRBV4-1 to TRBJ2-1; with no DNA, the TCRdb D assignment of TRBD1 cannot be verified. The CDR3 runs 14 residues. Per the germline V gene, CDR1 is MGHRA and CDR2 is YSYEKL. CDR3: CASSQDPGTNEQFF.

V gene TRBV7-9 combines with J gene TRBJ2-6. The CDR3 runs to 15 residues. The germline CDR1 and CDR2 sequences are SEHNR and FQNEAQ (reference sequence). CDR3 residues: CASSFLPTGTNVLTF. The complete variable domain, with remaining parts taken from reference TRBV7-9 and TRBJ2-6, reads DTGVSQNPRHKITKRGQNVTFRCDPISEHNRLYWYRQTLGQGPEFLTYFQNEAQLEKSRLLSDRFSAERPKGSFSTLEIQRTEQGDSAMYLCASSFLPTGTNVLTFGAGSRLTVL.

The rearrangement joins TRBV4-1 to TRBJ2-3; without DNA, the TCRdb call of TRBD1 cannot be checked. The CDR3 loop spans 16 amino acids. Germline loops: CDR1 MGHRA, CDR2 YSYEKL. CDR3 amino acids: CASSPRGGGTTDTQYF.